Sequencing of this TCR beta chain was carried out in a study of blood T cell repertoires in COVID-19. The overall study: Sources were T cells, B-cell-depleted T cells, or PBMCs; the material itself was cDNA or gDNA.

CDR1 is DFQATT and CDR2 is SNEGSKA in the germline V gene (reference sequence). This CDR3 spans 13 amino acids. J gave up 4 bases and V 3 bases, and 6 bases lay outside the gene matches. In the original workflow: Reference gene primer amplification gave nucleated cell count estimates. Some clones are missing from TCRdb's copy, which holds only in-frame ones; the method was immunoSEQ multiplex PCR. D and trimming were read from the DNA, whereas the V and J calls and clone size are those reported in that table. The profile covers about 200,000 clones, with 82% appearing a single time and 6.9% taken by the ten largest.

This clonotype was sampled from a human donor with acute or convalescent COVID-19. The donor label of this sample is uncertain. This rearrangement joins TRBV20-1 to TRBJ2-7; TRBD1 matches 7 bases. Input material: peripheral blood. The CDR3 sequence is CSASLGGIYEQYF. The CDR3 DNA reads as TGCAGTGCTAGTTTAGGGGGCATATACGAGCAGTACTTC.